Below, 3 T cell receptor beta chains from the same sample are listed, as sequenced in a study of technical replicates of blood from several donors. Libraries were prepared by immunoSEQ multiplex PCR; TCRdb keeps only in-frame clonotypes and omits some of them. The table lists some 70,000 clones, roughly 92% of them singletons, with roughly 5% in the top ten. The sequencing input was PBMCs. The receptor source for this set is a human donor in good health. Some clones in this sample may be carry-over from other donors' samples.

This clone was observed a single time. The rearrangement links TRBV19 to TRBJ2-1, with 10 bases fitting TRBD2. Germline CDR1 is LNHDA and CDR2 is SQIVND (reference sequence). This CDR3 comprises 16 residues. V was clipped by 2 bases and J by 2 bases; unmatched bases: 3. The CDR3 DNA reads TGTGCCAGTAGTATAACTAGCGGGATCCCCTACAATGAGCAGTTCTTC. Its protein product is CASSITSGIPYNEQFF.

The chain couples TRBV7-2 to TRBJ1-2; 8 nucleotides agree with TRBD1. The V gene end was trimmed by 1 base and the J gene end by 6 bases; junction bases not matched to a gene: 7. The germline V gene has CDR1 SGHTA and CDR2 FQGNSA. The length of the CDR3 is 15 residues. The CDR3 coding sequence is TGTGCCAGCAGCTTAGGGGCCAGGGGGCAGAATGGCTACACCTTC. This gives the protein CASSLGARGQNGYTF.

This clone occurred once. The rearrangement joins TRBV19 to TRBJ2-4, with TRBD2 matching 11 bases. Germline V lookup: CDR1 LNHDA, CDR2 SQIVND (reference sequence). Unmatched junction bases numbered 9, after V lost 4 bases and J lost 4 bases. There are 17 residues in the CDR3. The CDR3 loop reads CASSTLGTSGLKNIQYF. CDR3 coding DNA: TGTGCCAGTAGTACCCTGGGGACTAGCGGTCTAAAAAACATTCAGTACTTC.